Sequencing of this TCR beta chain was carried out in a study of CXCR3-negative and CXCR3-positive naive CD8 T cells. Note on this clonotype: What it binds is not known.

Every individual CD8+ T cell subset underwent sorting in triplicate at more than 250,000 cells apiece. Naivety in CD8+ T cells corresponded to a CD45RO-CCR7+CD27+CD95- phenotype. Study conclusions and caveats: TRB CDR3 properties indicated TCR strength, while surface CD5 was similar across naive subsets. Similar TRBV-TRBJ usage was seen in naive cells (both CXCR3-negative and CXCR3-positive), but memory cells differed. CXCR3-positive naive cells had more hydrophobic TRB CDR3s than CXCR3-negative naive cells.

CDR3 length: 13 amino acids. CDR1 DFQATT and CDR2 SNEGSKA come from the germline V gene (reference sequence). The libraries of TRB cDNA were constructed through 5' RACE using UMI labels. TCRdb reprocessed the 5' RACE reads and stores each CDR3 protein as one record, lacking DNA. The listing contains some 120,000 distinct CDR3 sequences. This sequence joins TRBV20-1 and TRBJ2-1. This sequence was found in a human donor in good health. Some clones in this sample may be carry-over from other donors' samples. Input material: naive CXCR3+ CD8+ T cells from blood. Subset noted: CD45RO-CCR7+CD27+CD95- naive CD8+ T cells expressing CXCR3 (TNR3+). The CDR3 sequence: CSARRRSYNEQFF.